These 3 T cell receptor beta chains were all obtained from the same sample, sequenced in a study of blood T cell repertoires in COVID-19. Data came from immunoSEQ multiplex PCR; TCRdb stores just in-frame clones and leaves some out. The table records 130,000 to 150,000 clones, over 70% of them present only once. The sample comprised peripheral blood. The receptors here all came from a woman aged 55-70 years with acute or convalescent COVID-19.

The chain combines TRBV6-5 with TRBJ2-1; TRBD2 matches at 9 bases. Per the germline V gene, CDR1 is MNHEY and CDR2 is SVGAGI. The CDR3 is 15 residues long. V shed 0 bases, J shed 11 bases, and the junction held 8 bases outside the gene matches. The CDR3, as DNA: TGTGCCAGCAGTTACTCGAGTAGCGGGAGTATGAAGCAGTTCTTC. Protein: CASSYSSSGSMKQFF.

This sequence joins TRBV3-1 (or the pseudogene TRBV3-2) and TRBJ2-5; D is perhaps TRBD1 (6 bases). The germline gives CDR1 LGHDT, CDR2 YNNKEL (reference sequence). This CDR3 is 15 amino acids long. The V end lost 1 base, the J end lost 5 bases, and 14 bases lay between the germline ends. The CDR3 region is CASSQVRTVLETQYF. In DNA, the CDR3 is TGTGCCAGCAGCCAAGTGAGGACAGTACTTGAGACCCAGTACTTC.

This clone has just a few counts. This sequence joins TRBV27 and TRBJ2-2; 9 bases are a match to TRBD2. This CDR3 comprises 15 residues. After removal of 9 bases from V and 4 bases from J, the junction contained 9 bases not matched to a gene. Germline values: CDR1 MNHEY, CDR2 SMNVEV (reference sequence). The CDR3 protein is CASWTSALSTGELFF. The CDR3 DNA reads as TGTGCCAGTTGGACTAGCGCGCTTAGCACCGGGGAGCTGTTTTTT.